This T cell receptor beta chain was documented in a study of shared clonotypes between healthy human individuals. Across the study: Each donor contributed plates that comprised three CD4 naive, three CD4 memory, two CD8 naive and one CD8 memory.

Splitting the CD4+ cells yielded a CD45RA+ naive subset and a CD45RA-negative memory subset. Broader study findings: With few donors, the genetic and exposure-history diversity represented was limited.

Comment on this clone: Its antigen is not identified.

The V gene's germline CDR1 is SGHTA and CDR2 FQGNSA. V lost 4 bases and J lost 12, with 13 bases in between. CDR3 length: 12 amino acids. Replicate PCRs run on sorted subsets employed about 220 ng DNA, around 31,000 T cell genomes. Measured with immunoSEQ multiplex PCR; TCRdb has only the in-frame clones, and not every one. This table holds roughly 1 million clones, 70% to 80% found once. This receptor was identified in a man younger than 35 in good health. Sequenced input: memory CD4+ T cells sorted from blood. Specified subset: CD45RA-negative fraction. The chain uses TRBV7-2 and TRBJ2-1; no clear D. CDR3 coding DNA: TGTGCCAGCAGCTCACCAGTCATGGGGCAGTTCTTC. Its protein product is CASSSPVMGQFF.